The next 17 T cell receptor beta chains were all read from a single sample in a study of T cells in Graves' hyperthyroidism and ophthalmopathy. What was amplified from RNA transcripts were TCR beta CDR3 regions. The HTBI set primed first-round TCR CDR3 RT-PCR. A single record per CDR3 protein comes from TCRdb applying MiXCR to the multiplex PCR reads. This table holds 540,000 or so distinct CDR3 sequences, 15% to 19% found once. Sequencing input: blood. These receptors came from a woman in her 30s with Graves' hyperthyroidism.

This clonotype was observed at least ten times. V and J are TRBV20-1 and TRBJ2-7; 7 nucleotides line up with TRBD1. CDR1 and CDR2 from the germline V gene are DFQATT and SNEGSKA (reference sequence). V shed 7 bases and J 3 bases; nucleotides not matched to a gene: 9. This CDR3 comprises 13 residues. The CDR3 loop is CSGKTGIYYEQYF. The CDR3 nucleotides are TGCAGTGGAAAGACAGGGATTTACTACGAGCAGTACTTC.

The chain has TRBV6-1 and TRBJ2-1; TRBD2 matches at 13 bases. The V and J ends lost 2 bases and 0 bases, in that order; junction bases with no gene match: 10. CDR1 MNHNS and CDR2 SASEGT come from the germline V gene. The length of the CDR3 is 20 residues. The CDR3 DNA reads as TGTGCCAGCAGTGAACAGGCCGGGACTAGCGGGGTGGCCTCCTACAATGAGCAGTTCTTC. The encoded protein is CASSEQAGTSGVASYNEQFF.

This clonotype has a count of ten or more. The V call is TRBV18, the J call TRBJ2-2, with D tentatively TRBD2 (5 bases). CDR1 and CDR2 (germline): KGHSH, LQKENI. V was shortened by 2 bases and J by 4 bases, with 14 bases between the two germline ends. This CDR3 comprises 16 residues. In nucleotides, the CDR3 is TGTGCCAGCTCACCATTCCTAGCACCGGGCACCGGGGAGCTGTTTTTT. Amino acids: CASSPFLAPGTGELFF.

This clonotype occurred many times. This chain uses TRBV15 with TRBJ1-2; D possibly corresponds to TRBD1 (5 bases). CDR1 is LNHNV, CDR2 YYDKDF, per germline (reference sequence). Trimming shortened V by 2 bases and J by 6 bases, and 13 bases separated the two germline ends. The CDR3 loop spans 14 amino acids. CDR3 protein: CATSRRQGRNGYTF. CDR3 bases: TGTGCCACCAGCAGACGTCAGGGACGGAATGGCTACACCTTC.

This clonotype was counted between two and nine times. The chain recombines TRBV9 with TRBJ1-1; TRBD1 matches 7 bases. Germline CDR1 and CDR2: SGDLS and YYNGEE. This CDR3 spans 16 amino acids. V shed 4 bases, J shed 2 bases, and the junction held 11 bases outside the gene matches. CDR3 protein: CASSSPPWDSNTEAFF. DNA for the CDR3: TGTGCCAGCAGCTCCCCCCCTTGGGACAGTAACACTGAAGCTTTCTTT.

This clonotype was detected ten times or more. The DNA of the CDR3 is TGTGCCAGCAGCCAAGAATATGGGTTGGGGGAGACCCAGTACTTC. Its protein product is CASSQEYGLGETQYF. J is TRBJ2-5 and V is TRBV3-1; D gene unclear. Germline V gene sequence: CDR1 LGHDT, CDR2 YNNKEL (reference sequence). Trimming took off 0 bases at V and 5 bases at J, with 13 bases between the two ends. This CDR3 has 15 amino acids.

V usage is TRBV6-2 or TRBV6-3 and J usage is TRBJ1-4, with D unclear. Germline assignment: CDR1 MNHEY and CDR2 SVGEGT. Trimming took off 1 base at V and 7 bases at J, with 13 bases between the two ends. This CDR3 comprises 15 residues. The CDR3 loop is CASSYLGPSGEKLFF. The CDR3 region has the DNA TGTGCCAGCAGTTACTTGGGCCCTTCGGGTGAAAAACTGTTTTTT.

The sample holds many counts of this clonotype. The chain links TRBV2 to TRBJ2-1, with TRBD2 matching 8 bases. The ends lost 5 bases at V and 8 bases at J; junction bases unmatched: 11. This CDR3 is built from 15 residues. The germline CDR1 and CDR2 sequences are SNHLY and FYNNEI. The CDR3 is CASSPRTGGPHEQFF. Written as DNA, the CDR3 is TGTGCCAGCAGTCCCAGGACGGGAGGGCCCCATGAGCAGTTCTTC.

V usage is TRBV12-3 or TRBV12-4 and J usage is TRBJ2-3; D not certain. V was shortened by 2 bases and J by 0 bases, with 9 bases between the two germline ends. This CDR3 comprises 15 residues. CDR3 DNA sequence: TGTGCCAGCAGTTTATTACCGACTAGCACAGATACGCAGTATTTT. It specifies CASSLLPTSTDTQYF.

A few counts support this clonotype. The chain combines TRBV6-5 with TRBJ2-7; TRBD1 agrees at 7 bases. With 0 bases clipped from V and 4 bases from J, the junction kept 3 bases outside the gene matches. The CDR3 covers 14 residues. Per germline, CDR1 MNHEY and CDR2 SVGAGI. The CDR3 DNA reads TGTGCCAGCAGTTACTCGACGGGACAGTACGAGCAGTACTTC. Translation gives CASSYSTGQYEQYF.

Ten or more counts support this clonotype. The CDR3 is CASRLGIESEQFF. CDR3 nucleotides: TGTGCCAGCAGGTTAGGAATCGAGAGCGAGCAGTTCTTC. The chain carries TRBV7-3 and TRBJ2-1, with D unclear. The CDR3 contains 13 residues. The V gene lost 6 bases and the J gene lost 10 bases, with 16 bases spanning the gap. The germline CDR1 and CDR2 sequences are SGHTA and FQGTGA.

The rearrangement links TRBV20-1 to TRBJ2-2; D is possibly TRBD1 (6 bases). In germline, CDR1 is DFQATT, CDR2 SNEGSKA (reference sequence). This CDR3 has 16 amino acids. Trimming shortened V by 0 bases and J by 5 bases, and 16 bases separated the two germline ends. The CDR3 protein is CSARDMRTVKTGELFF. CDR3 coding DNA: TGCAGTGCTAGAGATATGCGGACAGTGAAAACCGGGGAGCTGTTTTTT.

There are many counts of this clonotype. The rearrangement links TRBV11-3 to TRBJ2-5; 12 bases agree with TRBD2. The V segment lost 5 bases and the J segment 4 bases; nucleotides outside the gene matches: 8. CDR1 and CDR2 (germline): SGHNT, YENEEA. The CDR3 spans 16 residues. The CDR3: CASSARLAGDVETQYF. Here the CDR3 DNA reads TGTGCCAGCAGCGCCCGACTAGCGGGAGATGTAGAGACCCAGTACTTC.

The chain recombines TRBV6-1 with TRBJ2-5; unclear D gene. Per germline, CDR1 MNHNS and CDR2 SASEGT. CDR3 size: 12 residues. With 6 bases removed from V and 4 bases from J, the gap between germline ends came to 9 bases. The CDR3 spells CASSQQIETQYF. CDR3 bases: TGTGCCAGCAGCCAACAAATAGAGACCCAGTACTTC.

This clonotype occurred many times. Here the CDR3 DNA reads TGTGCCTGGACTCAGGGGTCAACCTACGAGCAGTACTTC. Protein product: CAWTQGSTYEQYF. The chain uses TRBV30 and TRBJ2-7; possible D gene TRBD1, 6 bases. This CDR3 comprises 13 residues. V was shortened by 4 bases and J by 2 bases, with 12 bases between the two germline ends. Germline loops: CDR1 GTSNPN, CDR2 SVGIG (reference sequence).

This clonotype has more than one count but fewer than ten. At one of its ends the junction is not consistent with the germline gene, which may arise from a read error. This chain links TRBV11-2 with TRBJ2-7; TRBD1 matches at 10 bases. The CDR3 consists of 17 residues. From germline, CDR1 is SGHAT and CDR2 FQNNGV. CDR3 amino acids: CASSGRSPGQGPDEQYF. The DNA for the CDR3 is TGCGCCAGCAGCGGGAGATCACCGGGACAGGGGCCTGACGAGCAGTACTTC.

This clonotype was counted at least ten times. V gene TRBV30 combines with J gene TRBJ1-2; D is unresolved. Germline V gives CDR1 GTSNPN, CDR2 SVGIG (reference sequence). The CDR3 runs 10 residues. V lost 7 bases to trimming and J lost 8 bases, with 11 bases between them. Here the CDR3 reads CASERGGYTF. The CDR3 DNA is TGTGCCTCGGAAAGAGGGGGCTACACCTTC.